A single sample gave rise to the 31 T cell receptor beta chains below, sequenced in a study of low-dose radiotherapy and immunotherapy resistance in tumors. cDNA synthesis used a TRAV/TRBV-specific primer set for both chains. TCRs were amplified for roughly 20 PCR cycles with a constant-region primer and V-primer adapter. In TCRdb, the reads were re-called with MiXCR into one record per CDR3 protein. This sample has around 83,000 distinct CDR3 sequences, with over 15% found just once. Noted time point: before trial treatment. The sample consisted of PBMCs, taken before treatment. The source is a male donor with prostate cancer.

The V call is TRBV7-2, the J call TRBJ2-3; TRBD2 matches 10 bases. Germline V CDR1 and CDR2: SGHTA, FQGNSA. This CDR3 region has 17 residues. The V and J ends lost 1 base and 6 bases, in that order; junction bases with no gene match: 10. CDR3 coding DNA: TGTGCCAGCAGCTTAGGGAGCGGGGGGGCGGGGGGGGATACGCAGTATTTT. Its translation: CASSLGSGGAGGDTQYF.

V usage is TRBV11-1 and J usage is TRBJ1-1; D unresolved. The CDR3 runs to 12 residues. V was clipped by 3 bases and J by 4 bases, with 6 bases between them. CDR1 and CDR2 (germline): SGHAT, FQDESV (reference sequence). The CDR3 is CASSFKSTEAFF. The CDR3 region has the DNA TGTGCCAGCAGCTTCAAAAGCACTGAAGCTTTCTTT.

This clonotype was counted many times. The J gene is TRBJ1-6, the V gene TRBV6-5; D gene ambiguous. This CDR3 is 13 amino acids long. Germline V gives CDR1 MNHEY, CDR2 SVGAGI. Trimming took off 0 bases at V and 10 bases at J, with 7 bases between the two ends. The CDR3 here is CASSYSKASPLHF. CDR3 sequence (DNA): TGTGCCAGCAGTTACTCGAAGGCGTCACCCCTCCACTTT.

This clonotype was found many times. The chain has TRBV7-9 and TRBJ2-1; the D is unclear. Deletions cut 1 base from V and 9 bases from J, with 4 bases between. The CDR3 runs to 11 residues. Germline V CDR1 and CDR2: SEHNR, FQNEAQ (reference sequence). CDR3 sequence (DNA): TGTGCCAGCAGCTTAGGGGGTGAGCAGTTCTTC. Translated: CASSLGGEQFF.

This clonotype was observed many times. The rearrangement uses TRBV4-3 and TRBJ2-7; the D gene is possibly TRBD2 (6 bases). Trimming removed 2 bases at V and 4 bases at J, with 12 bases between. This CDR3 is 14 amino acids long. CDR1 and CDR2 (germline): LGHNA, YSLEER. The DNA of the CDR3 is TGCGCCAGCAGCCAATCAACGGGGGTGTACGAGCAGTACTTC. This encodes CASSQSTGVYEQYF.

This clonotype was found many times. Sequence at one end of the junction differs from germline and may be a read error. J is TRBJ1-5 and V is TRBV7-7; tentatively, D is TRBD1 (5 bases). This CDR3 spans 13 amino acids. Germline V gene data show CDR1 as SSHAT and CDR2 as FNYEAQ (reference sequence). CDR3 loop: CASSPGTDQPQHF. The CDR3 DNA is TGTGCTAGCAGCCCTGGGACGGATCAGCCCCAGCATTTT.

The chain has TRBV5-1 and TRBJ2-1; 8 bases agree with TRBD1. CDR1 and CDR2 from the germline V gene are SGHRS and YFSETQ. The V segment lost 0 bases and the J segment 10 bases; nucleotides outside the gene matches: 9. CDR3 length: 15 amino acids. CDR3 DNA: TGCGCCAGCAGCTTGGGGACAGGGTACCGCTACGAGCAGTTCTTC. As protein: CASSLGTGYRYEQFF.

Ten or more counts support this clonotype. The chain joins TRBV14 to TRBJ2-5, with TRBD2 as a possible D gene (5 bases). V lost 0 bases and J lost 0, with 8 bases in between. CDR3 length: 15 amino acids. The germline V gene encodes CDR1 SGHDN and CDR2 FVKESK. Here the CDR3 reads CASSQDSGNQETQYF. For the CDR3, the DNA is TGTGCCAGCAGCCAAGATTCGGGGAACCAAGAGACCCAGTACTTC.

This clonotype was seen a few times. The rearrangement uses TRBV6-1 and TRBJ2-3, with TRBD2 matching over 7 bases. The ends lost 7 bases at V and 1 base at J; junction bases unmatched: 5. The CDR3 totals 14 residues. Germline V gene sequence: CDR1 MNHNS, CDR2 SASEGT. CDR3 DNA: TGTGCCAGCAATGGAGCGGGACGCACAGATACGCAGTATTTT. This codes for CASNGAGRTDTQYF.

This clonotype was counted between two and nine times. This chain connects TRBV7-2 to TRBJ2-6; no reliable D call. CDR3 length: 15 amino acids. Trimming pared 1 base from V and 0 bases from J, leaving 4 bases between. The germline CDR1 and CDR2 sequences are SGHTA and FQGNSA. The CDR3 reads CASSLDSSGANVLTF. The CDR3 bases are TGTGCCAGCAGCTTAGACAGCTCTGGGGCCAACGTCCTGACTTTC.

This clonotype has a single count. This sequence joins TRBV7-3 and TRBJ2-1, with a weak D call TRBD2 (6 bases). V lost 2 bases and J 10 bases, leaving 12 bases between the germline ends. The CDR3 runs to 13 residues. Germline CDR1 is SGHTA and CDR2 is FQGTGA. CDR3 protein: CASSLAVAGEQFF. The CDR3, as DNA: TGTGCCAGCAGCTTAGCAGTCGCGGGGGAGCAGTTCTTC.

V and J are TRBV11-2 and TRBJ1-1; no reliable D call. The V gene's germline CDR1 is SGHAT and CDR2 FQNNGV. V was trimmed by 1 base and J by 6 bases, leaving 12 bases between them. The CDR3 has 14 amino acids. The CDR3 DNA follows: TGTGCCAGCAGCTTAGTACTTGGACCGTCTGAAGCTTTCTTT. Translation gives CASSLVLGPSEAFF.

This clonotype has ten or more counts. The chain employs TRBV20-1 and TRBJ2-4; 7 bases align to TRBD1. The length of the CDR3 is 16 residues. CDR1 and CDR2 (germline): DFQATT, SNEGSKA (reference sequence). CDR3 sequence (DNA): TGCAGCCCCCAGGGACCGGTAGGGACAGCCGCGATCATTCAGTACTTC. The encoded protein is CSPQGPVGTAAIIQYF.

This clonotype was observed many times. V is TRBV28 and J is TRBJ1-5; D might be TRBD1 (5 bases). In germline, CDR1 is MDHEN, CDR2 SYDVKM. The CDR3 sequence is 15 residues long. V lost 2 bases to trimming and J lost 1 base, with 9 bases between them. The CDR3 DNA reads TGTGCCAGCAGTTTACGGGACGGAAGCAATCAGCCCCAGCATTTT. Translating gives CASSLRDGSNQPQHF.

This clonotype occurred many times. The V gene is TRBV9, the J gene TRBJ2-1, with D uncertain. Germline CDR1 is SGDLS and CDR2 is YYNGEE. CDR3 length: 12 amino acids. Trimming removed 3 bases at V and 5 bases at J, with 6 bases between. CDR3: CASSGNDNEQFF. CDR3 DNA: TGTGCCAGCAGCGGAAATGACAATGAGCAGTTCTTC.

The sample holds many counts of this clonotype. The chain links TRBV19 to TRBJ2-3; D might be TRBD1 (5 bases). The CDR3 covers 14 residues. Between the trimmed V and J ends, which lost 10 bases and 0 bases, there was a span of 14 bases. Per the germline V gene, CDR1 is LNHDA and CDR2 is SQIVND (reference sequence). The CDR3 DNA reads as TGTGCCACCGGCAGGGCGGCTAGCACAGATACGCAGTATTTT. Translated, it gives CATGRAASTDTQYF.

This clonotype has at least ten counts. This sequence joins TRBV12-3 or TRBV12-4 and TRBJ1-2; D possibly corresponds to TRBD1 (5 bases). The CDR3 has 13 amino acids. V shed 5 bases and J shed 2 bases, with 9 bases lying between them. The CDR3 DNA reads TGTGCCAGCAGTCAACGACAGAACTATGGCTACACCTTC. Its protein product is CASSQRQNYGYTF.

The DNA for the CDR3 is TGTGCCAGCAGCCAAGATTCCTTGGACGGACAGTACTTC. It yields the protein CASSQDSLDGQYF. The rearrangement uses TRBV3-1 and TRBJ2-7; unclear D gene. Per germline, CDR1 LGHDT and CDR2 YNNKEL (reference sequence). With 0 bases removed from V and 10 bases from J, the gap between germline ends came to 13 bases. The CDR3 covers 13 residues.

This clonotype appeared a few times. The chain recombines TRBV5-1 with TRBJ1-2, with unresolved D. The length of the CDR3 is 13 residues. Per the germline V gene, CDR1 is SGHRS and CDR2 is YFSETQ. The V end was cut by 5 bases, the J end by 4 bases, with 12 bases between. Here the CDR3 reads CASSSDGVYGYTF. CDR3 DNA: TGCGCCAGCAGTTCGGACGGAGTCTATGGCTACACCTTC. Looking up the rest from reference TRBV5-1 and TRBJ1-2 gives the full variable domain: KAGVTQTPRYLIKTRGQQVTLSCSPISGHRSVSWYQQTPGQGLQFLFEYFSETQRNKGNFPGRFSGRQFSNSRSEMNVSTLELGDSALYLCASSSDGVYGYTFGSGTRLTVV.

This clonotype has a count of ten or more. The chain combines TRBV7-2 with TRBJ2-7; D unclear. CDR3 size: 14 residues. Germline V lookup: CDR1 SGHTA, CDR2 FQGNSA. The V gene lost 4 bases and the J gene lost 2 bases, with 12 bases spanning the gap. DNA for the CDR3: TGTGCCAGCAGCTCGGCTTCCGGGCCCTACGAGCAGTACTTC. Protein product: CASSSASGPYEQYF. Drawing the rest from reference TRBV7-2 and TRBJ2-7, the complete variable domain is GAGVSQSPSNKVTEKGKDVELRCDPISGHTALYWYRQSLGQGLEFLIYFQGNSAPDKSGLPSDRFSAERTGGSVSTLTIQRTQQEDSAVYLCASSSASGPYEQYFGPGTRLTVT.

This clonotype was recorded at least ten times. The chain carries TRBV6-5 and TRBJ2-7, with 7 nucleotides matching TRBD1. V shed 8 bases and J 2 bases; nucleotides not matched to a gene: 6. The CDR3 loop spans 13 amino acids. Germline assignment: CDR1 MNHEY and CDR2 SVGAGI. The CDR3 region has the DNA TGTGCCAGCCGACGGGGACAGACCTACGAGCAGTACTTC. It codes for CASRRGQTYEQYF.

This rearrangement joins TRBV6-6 to TRBJ2-3; TRBD1 agrees at 9 bases. Per germline, CDR1 MNHNY and CDR2 SVGAGI (reference sequence). The CDR3 totals 17 residues. The J segment lost 4 bases and the V segment lost 4 bases, leaving 12 bases of the junction unmatched. The CDR3 DNA is TGTGCCAGCAGTTCATCTGACAGGGGGTGGTTGTCAGATACGCAGTATTTT. Translating gives CASSSSDRGWLSDTQYF.

Ten or more counts support this clonotype. The V call is TRBV28, the J call TRBJ2-6; possibly TRBD1 or TRBD2 for D (5 bases each). The ends were cut back, 2 bases at V and 0 bases at J, with 14 bases in the middle. The CDR3 totals 18 residues. Germline V lookup: CDR1 MDHEN, CDR2 SYDVKM. CDR3 sequence reads: CASSLPGGLTSGANVLTF. In DNA form, the CDR3 reads TGTGCCAGCAGTTTACCTGGGGGTCTAACCTCTGGGGCCAACGTCCTGACTTTC.

This clonotype was seen ten or more times. J is TRBJ2-2 and V is TRBV11-3; 7 bases map to TRBD1. The CDR3 length is 13 residues. Germline CDR1 and CDR2: SGHNT and YENEEA. V lost 6 bases and J lost 11; bases outside the gene matches: 9. CDR3 bases: TGTGCCAGCAGTCCCGGGACAGAAGGAGAGCTGTTTTTT. This gives the protein CASSPGTEGELFF. The full variable domain, completed using reference TRBV11-3 and TRBJ2-2, is EAGVVQSPRYKIIEKKQPVAFWCNPISGHNTLYWYLQNLGQGPELLIRYENEEAVDDSQLPKDRFSAERLKGVDSTLKIQPAELGDSAVYLCASSPGTEGELFFGEGSRLTVL.

Ten or more counts support this clonotype. The CDR3 sequence: CASSLGSDQETQYF. CDR3 bases: TGTGCCAGCAGCTTAGGGAGCGATCAAGAGACCCAGTACTTC. The V gene is TRBV7-9, the J gene TRBJ2-5; D uncertain. This CDR3 comprises 14 residues. The germline V and J ends were trimmed by 1 base and 2 bases, with 8 bases remaining between them. Germline V gene sequence: CDR1 SEHNR, CDR2 FQNEAQ (reference sequence).

This clonotype appeared a few times. The rearrangement links TRBV21-1 to TRBJ2-1. TRBV21-1 counts as a pseudogene. This CDR3 comprises 18 residues. The CDR3 nucleotides read TGTGCCAGCAGCAACCCACCTATTGCAGGGAGCTCCTACAATGAGCAGTTCTTC. Its translation: CASSNPPIAGSSYNEQFF.

This clonotype was counted many times. The chain carries TRBV2 and TRBJ2-1; D might be TRBD2 (6 bases). CDR3 size: 15 residues. The germline gives CDR1 SNHLY, CDR2 FYNNEI. Trimming stripped 8 bases from V and 7 bases from J, with 21 bases between. CDR3 in amino acids: CASCVGSSVKNEQFF. CDR3 in DNA: TGTGCCAGCTGCGTCGGGAGTTCCGTCAAGAATGAGCAGTTCTTC. The whole variable domain, remainder taken from reference TRBV2 and TRBJ2-1, is EPEVTQTPSHQVTQMGQEVILRCVPISNHLYFYWYRQILGQKVEFLVSFYNNEISEKSEIFDDQFSVERPDGSNFTLKIRSTKLEDSAMYFCASCVGSSVKNEQFFGPGTRLTVL.

There are many counts of this clonotype. The chain combines TRBV6-5 with TRBJ2-7, with a tentative D call TRBD2 (6 bases). V shed 0 bases and J shed 4 bases, with 16 bases lying between them. This CDR3 has 16 residues. CDR1 MNHEY and CDR2 SVGAGI come from the germline V gene. CDR3 in amino acids: CASSYSRTGVRYEQYF. As DNA, the CDR3 is TGTGCCAGCAGTTACTCGAGGACGGGGGTCCGTTACGAGCAGTACTTC.

The chain uses TRBV7-2 and TRBJ2-7; maybe TRBD1 (5 bases). V was cut by 5 bases and J by 2 bases, with 13 bases left in between. This CDR3 region has 14 residues. Germline V gene data show CDR1 as SGHTA and CDR2 as FQGNSA. The CDR3 sequence is CASSPDRNTYEQYF. CDR3 sequence (DNA): TGTGCCAGCAGCCCAGACAGAAACACCTACGAGCAGTACTTC.

This clonotype was observed many times. The chain has TRBV6-5 and TRBJ2-2; unclear D gene. CDR1 MNHEY and CDR2 SVGAGI come from the germline V gene. This CDR3 has 14 amino acids. V lost 8 bases and J lost 1, with 11 bases in between. The CDR3 region is CASRAPGNTGELFF. DNA of the CDR3: TGTGCCAGCCGCGCCCCAGGGAACACCGGGGAGCTGTTTTTT.

Ten or more counts support this clonotype. The CDR3 reads CASSFAADTDTQYF. CDR3 sequence (DNA): TGCGCCAGCAGCTTCGCCGCGGACACAGATACGCAGTATTTT. The chain recombines TRBV5-1 with TRBJ2-3; D not resolved. V was pared by 2 bases and J by 2 bases, with 9 bases between. This CDR3 contains 14 residues. Germline CDR1 reads SGHRS; CDR2 reads YFSETQ.